This TCR beta chain appears in the sequencing data of a study of T cells in tumors after PD-1 blockade. This clone occurred once. What it binds is not known. The time point: second of two post-therapy site-matched biopsies roughly 2 months apart. V was clipped by 0 bases and J by 2 bases, with 8 bases between them. The length of the CDR3 is 14 residues. The germline V gene encodes CDR1 SGHDT and CDR2 YYEEEE. Generated by immunoSEQ multiplex PCR, the TCRdb table keeps only in-frame clones and is missing some. The sample has thousands of clones, roughly 57% seen once. Study-level findings and limits: Expanded exhausted CD8+ clones after therapy were mostly novel clonotypes. Blood contained approximately 43% of the tumor's TCR clonotypes.

The chain couples TRBV5-6 to TRBJ2-5; no clear D. The TCR comes from a human donor with basal cell carcinoma. This specimen consisted of tumor tissue, obtained after anti-PD-1 treatment. Written as DNA, the CDR3 is TGTGCCAGCAGCTTGGTGGGTGGGCAAGAGACCCAGTACTTC. Its translation: CASSLVGGQETQYF.